The clone carrying this T cell receptor beta chain was detected ten times or more. The antigen remains unidentified. This entry comes from a study of human T cells and chemical hapten exposure. General study findings and limits: There was no change with DPC sensitization in TCRs above 1 in 1000 frequency.

Trimming took off 5 bases at V and 2 bases at J, with 18 bases between the two ends. There are 16 residues in the CDR3. Looked up from germline, CDR1 is SGHVS and CDR2 is FNYEAQ. The time point is: patch test 1, 2 weeks after DPC sensitization. Treatment meaning: therapeutic diphenylcyclopropenone sensitization with weekly scalp DPC. TCRdb used MiXCR to reprocess the RACE reads, holding one entry per CDR3 protein. Of about 120,000 distinct CDR3 sequences listed, around 15% are singletons. The receptor was isolated from a man between 18 and 35 years old with alopecia areata. Some clones in this sample may be carry-over from other donors' samples. The rearrangement joins TRBV7-6 to TRBJ1-1; possible D gene TRBD1, 5 bases. Specimen: whole blood, collected in connection with sensitization to the hapten diphenylcyclopropenone (DPC). The CDR3, as DNA: TGTGCCAGCAGCAGCGACAGCGCGGGGCTAAACACTGAAGCTTTCTTT. It is translated as CASSSDSAGLNTEAFF.